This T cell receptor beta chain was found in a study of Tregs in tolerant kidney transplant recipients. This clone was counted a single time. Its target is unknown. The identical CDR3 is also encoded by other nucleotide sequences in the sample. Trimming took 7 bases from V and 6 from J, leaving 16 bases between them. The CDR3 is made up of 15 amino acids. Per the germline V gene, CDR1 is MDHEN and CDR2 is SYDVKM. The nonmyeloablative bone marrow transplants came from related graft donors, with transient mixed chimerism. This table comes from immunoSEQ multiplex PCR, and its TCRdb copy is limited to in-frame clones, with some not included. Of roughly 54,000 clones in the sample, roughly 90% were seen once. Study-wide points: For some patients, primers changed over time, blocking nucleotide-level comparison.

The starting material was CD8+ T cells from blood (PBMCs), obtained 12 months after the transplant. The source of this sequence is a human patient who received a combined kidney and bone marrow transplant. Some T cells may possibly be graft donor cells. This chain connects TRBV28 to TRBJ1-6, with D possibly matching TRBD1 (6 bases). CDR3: CASTLGQQRNSPLHF. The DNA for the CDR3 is TGTGCCAGCACCCTCGGACAGCAGCGTAATTCACCCCTCCACTTT.